Presented here are 2 T cell receptor beta chains from one specimen sequenced in a study of early T cells in non-severe SARS-CoV-2 infection. MiXCR, run by TCRdb on the 5' RACE reads, gives a single entry per CDR3 protein. The sample yields 60,000 to 85,000 distinct CDR3 sequences, about 16% seen once. Sequenced: whole blood. Receptors were obtained from an adult who was a healthcare worker with PCR-confirmed SARS-CoV-2 infection or an uninfected control (not recorded which).

In its sample, this clonotype was seen a few times. The chain is built from TRBV2 and TRBJ2-2; 7 bases map to TRBD2. Germline V gene data show CDR1 as SNHLY and CDR2 as FYNNEI. The V segment lost 8 bases and the J segment 4 bases; nucleotides outside the gene matches: 4. This CDR3 region has 13 residues. CDR3 nucleotides: TGTGCCAGCGGGGGGGAGGCCACCGGGGAGCTGTTTTTT. Its protein product is CASGGEATGELFF.

Comments on this clonotype: A junction end diverges from the germline sequence, so it may reflect a read error. This chain connects TRBV7-8 to TRBJ2-7, with D maybe TRBD1 (6 bases). The CDR3 loop spans 16 amino acids. In germline, CDR1 is SGHVS, CDR2 FQNEAQ. The CDR3 protein is CASSLIGGLSSFEQYF. The CDR3 DNA reads as TGTGCCAGCAGCTTAATTGGGGGCTTGAGCTCCTTCGAGCAGTACTTC.